A selection of T cell receptor beta chains follows, all from one sample in a study of blood T cell repertoires in COVID-19. Repertoires were generated with immunoSEQ multiplex PCR, while TCRdb's copy carries only in-frame clones and drops some. The data contain approximately 250,000 clones, approximately 90% of them singletons. Sequences were obtained from PBMCs or T cells enriched from blood (not recorded which). These receptors were obtained from a middle-aged man who had been exposed to COVID-19. Each CDR3 is given with its conserved first and last residue. The order of the fields is V gene, CDR3 length, CDR3 protein.

v_gene: TRBV15; len: 15; CDR3aa: CATSRGTGNTGELFF
v_gene: TRBV25-1; len: 13; CDR3aa: CASSEQGVGGYTF
v_gene: TRBV15; len: 15; CDR3aa: CATSRDLRDIYEQYF
v_gene: TRBV29-1; len: 15; CDR3aa: CSVEDLSGRDNEQFF
v_gene: TRBV18; len: 14; CDR3aa: CASSPPGLAYGYTF
v_gene: TRBV27; len: 14; CDR3aa: CASSSQGAGQPQHF
v_gene: TRBV7-3; len: 16; CDR3aa: CASSLSPGFSGNTIYF
v_gene: TRBV5-1; len: 14; CDR3aa: CASSLGQGNEKLFF
v_gene: TRBV4-1; len: 17; CDR3aa: CASSQDLESGSDQPQHF
v_gene: TRBV23-1; len: 17; CDR3aa: CASSLITGVRRNQPQHF
v_gene: TRBV18; len: 13; CDR3aa: CASSPKERSPLHF
v_gene: TRBV5-4; len: 13; CDR3aa: CASSFEIGYEQYF
v_gene: TRBV6-2/TRBV6-3; len: 16; CDR3aa: CASSGEFGGTDFEAFF
v_gene: TRBV11-2; len: 14; CDR3aa: CASSSGLAGKEQFF
v_gene: TRBV9; len: 14; CDR3aa: CASSTRQGAAGYTF
v_gene: TRBV7-9; len: 14; CDR3aa: CASSLGGANEKLFF
v_gene: TRBV12-3/TRBV12-4; len: 11; CDR3aa: CASSQTPTQYF
v_gene: TRBV4-1; len: 16; CDR3aa: CASSPPGQGGGSPLHF
v_gene: TRBV4-2; len: 15; CDR3aa: CASSQGPEGPGELFF
v_gene: TRBV3-1/TRBV3-2; len: 14; CDR3aa: CASSQWLVNYEQYF
v_gene: TRBV7-2; len: 14; CDR3aa: CASSLVTGQETQYF
v_gene: TRBV9; len: 16; CDR3aa: CASSVDPRQGAEGYTF
v_gene: TRBV5-5; len: 18; CDR3aa: CASSFQEFPGQGAGELFF
v_gene: TRBV28; len: 12; CDR3aa: CASSQTVYGYTF
v_gene: TRBV29-1; len: 14; CDR3aa: CSVDRQGWRETQYF
v_gene: TRBV30; len: 12; CDR3aa: CAWSVGQGTLHF
v_gene: TRBV10-3; len: 14; CDR3aa: CAISTIQGTDGYTF
v_gene: TRBV30; len: 13; CDR3aa: CAWIVEFGDTQYF
v_gene: TRBV14; len: 17; CDR3aa: CASSHTLDNRGNYGYTF
v_gene: TRBV5-6; len: 15; CDR3aa: CASSWGLATKNIQYF
v_gene: TRBV5-6; len: 16; CDR3aa: CASSSYRRTTNEKLFF
v_gene: TRBV19; len: 14; CDR3aa: CASSGVRGRGEQFF
v_gene: TRBV19; len: 19; CDR3aa: CASSIGFGLTAGEYNEQFF
v_gene: TRBV27; len: 20; CDR3aa: CASSLPLTGGGGRAYNEQFF
v_gene: TRBV24-1; len: 13; CDR3aa: CATSDHREETQYF
v_gene: TRBV19; len: 13; CDR3aa: CASNTGGDYGYTF
v_gene: TRBV19; len: 17; CDR3aa: CASSRPLSTAHNQPQHF
v_gene: TRBV6-5; len: 15; CDR3aa: CASSSNDRGEETQYF
v_gene: TRBV2; len: 14; CDR3aa: CASSPEKGGNTIYF
v_gene: TRBV19; len: 15; CDR3aa: CASSTPGLQNTEAFF
v_gene: TRBV6-5; len: 15; CDR3aa: CASRISGAIAGELFF
v_gene: TRBV7-4; len: 14; CDR3aa: CASSLKGAHQPQHF
v_gene: TRBV27; len: 15; CDR3aa: CASRWGRGLSGEQYF
v_gene: TRBV25-1; len: 16; CDR3aa: CASSEYQGRGKQPQHF
v_gene: TRBV28; len: 15; CDR3aa: CASSSPSSYNSPLHF
v_gene: TRBV29-1; len: 13; CDR3aa: CSVEDLANTEAFF
v_gene: TRBV12-5; len: 17; CDR3aa: CASGLVLRFGQVMEAFF
v_gene: TRBV12-3/TRBV12-4; len: 12; CDR3aa: CASSSSGTEAFF
v_gene: TRBV5-6; len: 17; CDR3aa: CASSSRGLGPDTGELFF
v_gene: TRBV5-1; len: 15; CDR3aa: CASSAGQGAAGGYTF
v_gene: TRBV4-2; len: 18; CDR3aa: CASSQEDTAGFRNSPLHF
v_gene: TRBV27; len: 15; CDR3aa: CASSLVGGKGSPLHF
v_gene: TRBV11-2; len: 18; CDR3aa: CASSLVGSGSRYTGELFF
v_gene: TRBV2; len: 11; CDR3aa: CASSLGQGGLF
v_gene: TRBV7-9; len: 13; CDR3aa: CASSLESGTEAFF
v_gene: TRBV27; len: 16; CDR3aa: CASSPGLAGGSGELFF